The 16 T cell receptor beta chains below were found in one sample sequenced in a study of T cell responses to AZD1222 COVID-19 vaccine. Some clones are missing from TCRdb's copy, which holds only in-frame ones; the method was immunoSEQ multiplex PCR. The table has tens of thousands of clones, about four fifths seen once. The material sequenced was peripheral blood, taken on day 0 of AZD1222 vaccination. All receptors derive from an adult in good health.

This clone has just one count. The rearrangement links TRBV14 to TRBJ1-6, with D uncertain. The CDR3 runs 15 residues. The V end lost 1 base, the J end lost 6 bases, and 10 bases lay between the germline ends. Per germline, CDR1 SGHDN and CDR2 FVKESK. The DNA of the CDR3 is TGTGCCAGCAGCCAAGGGACGACGATTAATTCACCCCTCCACTTT. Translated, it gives CASSQGTTINSPLHF.

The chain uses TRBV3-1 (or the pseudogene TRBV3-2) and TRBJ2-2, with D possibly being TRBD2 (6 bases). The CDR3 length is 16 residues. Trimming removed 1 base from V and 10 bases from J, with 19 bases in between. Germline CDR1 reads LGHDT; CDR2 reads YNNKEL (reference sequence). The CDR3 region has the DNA TGTGCCAGCAGCCAAGCTAGTTTGCGGGAAGGGTCGGAGCTGTTTTTT. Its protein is CASSQASLREGSELFF.

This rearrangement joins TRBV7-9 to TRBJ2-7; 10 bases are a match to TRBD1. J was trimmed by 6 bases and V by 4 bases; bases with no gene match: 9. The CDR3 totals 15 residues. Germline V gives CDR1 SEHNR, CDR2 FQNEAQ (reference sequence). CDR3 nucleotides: TGTGCCAGCAGCTGGTCCGGGACAGGGGAACGCGAGCAGTACTTC. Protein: CASSWSGTGEREQYF.

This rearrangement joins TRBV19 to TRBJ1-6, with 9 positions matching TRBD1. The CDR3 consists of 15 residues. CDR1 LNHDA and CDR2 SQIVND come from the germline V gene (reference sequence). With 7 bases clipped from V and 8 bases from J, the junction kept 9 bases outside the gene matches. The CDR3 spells CASTGVDRGYSPLHF. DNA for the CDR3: TGTGCCAGTACCGGGGTGGACAGGGGTTATTCACCCCTCCACTTT. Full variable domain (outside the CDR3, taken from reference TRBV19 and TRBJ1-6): DGGITQSPKYLFRKEGQNVTLSCEQNLNHDAMYWYRQDPGQGLRLIYYSQIVNDFQKGDIAEGYSVSREKKESFPLTVTSAQKNPTAFYLCASTGVDRGYSPLHFGNGTRLTVT.

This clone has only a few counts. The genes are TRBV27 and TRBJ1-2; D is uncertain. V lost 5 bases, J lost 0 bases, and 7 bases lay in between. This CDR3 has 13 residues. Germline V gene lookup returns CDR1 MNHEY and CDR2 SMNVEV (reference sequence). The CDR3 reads CASSPGPNYGYTF. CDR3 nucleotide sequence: TGTGCCAGCAGTCCCGGGCCTAACTATGGCTACACCTTC.

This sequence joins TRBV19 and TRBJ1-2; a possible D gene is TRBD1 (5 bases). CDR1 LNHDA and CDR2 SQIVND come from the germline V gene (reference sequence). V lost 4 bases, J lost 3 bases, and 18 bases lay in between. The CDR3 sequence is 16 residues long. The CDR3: CASSNPIDLRDYGYTF. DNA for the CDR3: TGTGCCAGTAGTAACCCCATTGACCTCAGGGACTATGGCTACACCTTC. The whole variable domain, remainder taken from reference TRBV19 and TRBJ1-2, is DGGITQSPKYLFRKEGQNVTLSCEQNLNHDAMYWYRQDPGQGLRLIYYSQIVNDFQKGDIAEGYSVSREKKESFPLTVTSAQKNPTAFYLCASSNPIDLRDYGYTFGSGTRLTVV.

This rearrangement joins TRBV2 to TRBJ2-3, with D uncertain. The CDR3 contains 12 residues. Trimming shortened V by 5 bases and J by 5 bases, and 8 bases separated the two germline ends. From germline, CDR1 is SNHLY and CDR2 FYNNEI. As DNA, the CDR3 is TGTGCCAGCAGTACTACCGAAGATACGCAGTATTTT. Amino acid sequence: CASSTTEDTQYF. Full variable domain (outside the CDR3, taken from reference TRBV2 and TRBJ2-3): EPEVTQTPSHQVTQMGQEVILRCVPISNHLYFYWYRQILGQKVEFLVSFYNNEISEKSEIFDDQFSVERPDGSNFTLKIRSTKLEDSAMYFCASSTTEDTQYFGPGTRLTVL.

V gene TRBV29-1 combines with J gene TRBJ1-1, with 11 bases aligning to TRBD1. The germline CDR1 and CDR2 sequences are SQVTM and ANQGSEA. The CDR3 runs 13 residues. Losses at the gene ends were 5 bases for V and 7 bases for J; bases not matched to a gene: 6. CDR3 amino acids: CSVRGTGGREAFF. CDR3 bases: TGCAGCGTTAGGGGGACAGGGGGTCGTGAAGCTTTCTTT.

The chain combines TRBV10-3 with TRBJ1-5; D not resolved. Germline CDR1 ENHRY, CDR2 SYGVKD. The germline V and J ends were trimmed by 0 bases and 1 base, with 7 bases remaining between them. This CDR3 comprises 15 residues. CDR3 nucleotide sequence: TGTGCCATCAGTGAGTCTACGGGGAGCAATCAGCCCCAGCATTTT. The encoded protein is CAISESTGSNQPQHF.

CDR3 DNA: TGTGCCAGCAGCTTCGGTTTACGCGCGGGGGTTACTGAAGCTTTCTTT. This gives the protein CASSFGLRAGVTEAFF. The V call is TRBV11-2, the J call TRBJ1-1; D perhaps matches TRBD1 (5 bases). Germline V gene data show CDR1 as SGHAT and CDR2 as FQNNGV. Trimming stripped 3 bases from V and 5 bases from J, with 19 bases between. The length of the CDR3 is 16 residues.

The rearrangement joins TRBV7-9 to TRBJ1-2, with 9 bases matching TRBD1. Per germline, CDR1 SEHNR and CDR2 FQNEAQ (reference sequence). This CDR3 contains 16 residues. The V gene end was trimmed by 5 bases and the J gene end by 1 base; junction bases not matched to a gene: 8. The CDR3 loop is CASSTWDRAVNYGYTF. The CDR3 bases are TGTGCCAGCAGCACCTGGGACAGGGCTGTTAACTATGGCTACACCTTC.

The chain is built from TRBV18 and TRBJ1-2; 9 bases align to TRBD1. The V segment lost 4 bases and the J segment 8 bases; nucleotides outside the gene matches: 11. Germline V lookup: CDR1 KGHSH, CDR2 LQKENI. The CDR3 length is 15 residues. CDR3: CASSLPGQGPRGYTF. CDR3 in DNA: TGTGCCAGCTCACTTCCGGGACAGGGCCCTAGGGGCTACACCTTC. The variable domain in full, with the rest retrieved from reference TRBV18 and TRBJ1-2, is NAGVMQNPRHLVRRRGQEARLRCSPMKGHSHVYWYRQLPEEGLKFMVYLQKENIIDESGMPKERFSAEFPKEGPSILRIQQVVRGDSAAYFCASSLPGQGPRGYTFGSGTRLTVV.

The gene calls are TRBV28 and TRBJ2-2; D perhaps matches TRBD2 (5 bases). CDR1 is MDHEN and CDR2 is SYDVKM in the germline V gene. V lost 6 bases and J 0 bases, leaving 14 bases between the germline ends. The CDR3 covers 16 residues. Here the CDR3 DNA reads TGTGCCAGCAGCCAGACGGACGGGGCGAACACCGGGGAGCTGTTTTTT. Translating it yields CASSQTDGANTGELFF. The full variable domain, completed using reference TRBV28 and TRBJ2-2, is DVKVTQSSRYLVKRTGEKVFLECVQDMDHENMFWYRQDPGLGLRLIYFSYDVKMKEKGDIPEGYSVSREKKERFSLILESASTNQTSMYLCASSQTDGANTGELFFGEGSRLTVL.

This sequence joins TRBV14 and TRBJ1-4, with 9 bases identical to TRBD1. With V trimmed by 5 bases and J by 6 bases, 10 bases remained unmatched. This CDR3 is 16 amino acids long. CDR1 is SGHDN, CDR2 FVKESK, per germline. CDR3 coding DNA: TGTGCCAGCAGCGGGGACAGGGATGTTTGGGATGAAAAACTGTTTTTT. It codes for CASSGDRDVWDEKLFF.

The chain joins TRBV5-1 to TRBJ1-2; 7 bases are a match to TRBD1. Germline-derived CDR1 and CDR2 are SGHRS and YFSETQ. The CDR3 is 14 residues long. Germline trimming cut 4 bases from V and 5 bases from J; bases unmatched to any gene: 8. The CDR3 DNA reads TGCGCCAGCAGCCCCGAAGGGACAGCGTATGGCTACACCTTC. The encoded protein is CASSPEGTAYGYTF.

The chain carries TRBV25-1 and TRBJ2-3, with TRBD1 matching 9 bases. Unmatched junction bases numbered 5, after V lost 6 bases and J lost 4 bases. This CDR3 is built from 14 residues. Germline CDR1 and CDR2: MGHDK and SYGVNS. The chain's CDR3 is CASRGTGNPDTQYF. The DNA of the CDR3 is TGTGCCAGCAGGGGGACAGGGAATCCAGATACGCAGTATTTT.